This TCR beta chain was observed in a study of cytomegalovirus exposure and HLA in healthy donors. Study-wide results and limits: At a 0.05 false discovery rate, a later analysis found around 15,000 TCR beta sequences to be associated with HLA alleles. Among TCR beta chains of equal frequency, HLA-associated ones were more clonally expanded in a later analysis.

This clone was recorded once. Its antigen is unknown. Although they were nominally healthy when sampled, donors likely had unrecorded immune exposures. Vbeta (60) and Jbeta (13) primers were used in the PCR. Assay: immunoSEQ multiplex PCR; the TCRdb copy retains only in-frame clones and omits some. The table shows 130,000 to 150,000 clones, with 70% to 80% occurring only once. Trimming pared 5 bases from V and 6 bases from J, leaving 20 bases between. Germline V gene sequence: CDR1 GTSNPN, CDR2 SVGIG (reference sequence). The length of the CDR3 is 14 residues. The chain is built from TRBV30 and TRBJ2-7; TRBD2 might be the D (6 bases). The sample comprised PBMCs. This TCR came from a man between 18 and 29 years old in good health and CMV-seronegative. Written as DNA, the CDR3 is TGTGCCTGGGCTACCGCTCCTCTAGCGTTCGAGCAGTACTTC. It encodes CAWATAPLAFEQYF.